This T cell receptor (beta chain) was identified in a study of beta chain features in type 1 diabetes. The isolated RNA, all of it, was reverse transcribed, so expressed TCRB transcripts were what got sequenced. For naive, central memory and regulatory T cell samples, reads averaged about 3.5 million. Clones were read by immunoSEQ multiplex PCR, and TCRdb kept only the in-frame ones, dropping some. The sample shows 600,000 to 700,000 clones, over 10% of them seen only once. In regard to this clone: Its antigen is unknown.

By way of CD45RO/CCR7/CD25/CD127/CD95/CD27, the CD4+ regulatory, stem cell-like memory, central memory and naive cells were sorted. Purity of each sorted population was above 95%. Study-level results: The study found moderately but significantly shorter TCRB CDR3s in all four CD4+ subsets of Type 1 diabetes patients. In comparison with healthy donors, patients had naive, central memory and Treg TCRB repertoires that appeared more similar.

CDR3 length: 15 amino acids. With 5 bases removed from V and 5 bases from J, the gap between germline ends came to 16 bases. Germline lookup yields CDR1 LNHDA and CDR2 SQIVND (reference sequence). The rearrangement uses TRBV19 and TRBJ1-5, with D possibly matching TRBD1 (5 bases). The sequenced sample consisted of naive CD4+ T cells from blood. The receptor's source is a man aged 18-30 years with type 1 diabetes. The DNA for the CDR3 is TGTGCCAGTAGTCCTGGTTGGGGCGCGGATCAGCCCCAGCATTTT. It specifies CASSPGWGADQPQHF.